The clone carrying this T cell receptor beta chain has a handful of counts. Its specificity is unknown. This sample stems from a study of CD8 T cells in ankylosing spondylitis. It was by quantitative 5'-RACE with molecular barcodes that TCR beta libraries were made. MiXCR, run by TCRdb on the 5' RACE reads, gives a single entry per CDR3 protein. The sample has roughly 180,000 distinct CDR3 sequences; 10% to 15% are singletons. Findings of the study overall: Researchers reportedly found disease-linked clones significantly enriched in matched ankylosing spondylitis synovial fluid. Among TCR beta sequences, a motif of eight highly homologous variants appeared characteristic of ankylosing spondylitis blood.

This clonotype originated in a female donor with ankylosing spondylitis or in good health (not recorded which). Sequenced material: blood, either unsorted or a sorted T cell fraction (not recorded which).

In DNA form, the CDR3 reads TGTGCCTGGAGGCAGGGGACCTCTGGAAACACCATATATTTT. Its protein product is CAWRQGTSGNTIYF. The gene calls are TRBV30 and TRBJ1-3, with D perhaps matching TRBD1 (6 bases). Trimming stripped 3 bases from V and 0 bases from J, with 9 bases between. This CDR3 has 14 amino acids. From germline, CDR1 is GTSNPN and CDR2 SVGIG (reference sequence).